The rows below give T cell receptor beta chains drawn from one sample of a study of naive and memory T cell subsets. TCRdb reprocessed the UMI-ligation and nested PCR reads via MiXCR and lists one record per CDR3 protein. The table records 85,000 or so distinct CDR3 sequences, roughly 9.3% of them present only once. Sequences were obtained from naive CD8+ T cells from blood. These receptors were obtained from a human donor in good health. CDR3s include the opening cysteine and the closing phenylalanine or tryptophan. Fields, in order: clone size, CDR3 length, D gene, J gene, V gene, CDR3 protein, CDR3 DNA. A D gene is named only where the DNA matches it firmly. Size values are once, few and many counts, or a class for expanded clones, and some rows have none.

size: many; length: 17; D: TRBD1; J: TRBJ2-7; V: TRBV28; CDR3: CASSSFVNTGAVYEQYF; DNA: TGTGCCAGCAGTTCGTTCGTTAATACAGGGGCAGTCTACGAGCAGTACTTC
size: NA; length: 15; D: NA; J: TRBJ1-2; V: TRBV2; CDR3: CASSDEVRGNYGYTF; DNA: TGTGCCAGCAGTGACGAAGTCCGAGGGAACTATGGCTACACCTTC
size: NA; length: 14; D: NA; J: TRBJ1-4; V: TRBV20-1; CDR3: CSARITATNEKLFF; DNA: TGCAGTGCTAGGATCACTGCAACTAATGAAAAACTGTTTTTT
size: few; length: 14; D: NA; J: TRBJ2-5; V: TRBV28; CDR3: CATTGEASVETQYF; DNA: TGTGCTACCACGGGGGAGGCTAGTGTGGAGACCCAGTACTTC
size: few; length: 11; D: NA; J: TRBJ1-1; V: TRBV27; CDR3: CASAKGNEAFF; DNA: TGTGCCAGCGCGAAAGGAAATGAAGCTTTCTTT
size: many; length: 15; D: NA; J: TRBJ2-3; V: TRBV7-9; CDR3: CASSLRVNGTDTQYF; DNA: TGTGCCAGCAGCTTGCGGGTAAACGGCACAGATACGCAGTATTTT
size: many; length: 15; D: NA; J: TRBJ2-5; V: TRBV6-5; CDR3: CASSYSRQGGETQYF; DNA: TGTGCCAGCAGTTACTCGAGACAGGGAGGCGAGACCCAGTACTTC
size: few; length: 16; D: NA; J: TRBJ2-1; V: TRBV29-1; CDR3: CSVERVVPSAYNEQFF; DNA: TGCAGCGTTGAACGGGTGGTGCCTAGCGCTTACAATGAGCAGTTCTTC
size: NA; length: 16; D: TRBD2; J: TRBJ2-1; V: TRBV7-3; CDR3: CASSLRTSGYYNEQFF; DNA: TGTGCCAGCAGCTTAAGAACTAGCGGATACTACAATGAGCAGTTCTTC
size: many; length: 14; D: NA; J: TRBJ2-3; V: TRBV28; CDR3: CASSFTGWADTQYF; DNA: TGTGCCAGCAGTTTTACGGGATGGGCAGATACGCAGTATTTT
size: many; length: 14; D: NA; J: TRBJ2-7; V: TRBV19; CDR3: CASSISYTLYEQYF; DNA: TGTGCCAGTAGTATCAGCTACACCCTCTACGAGCAGTACTTC
size: few; length: 13; D: TRBD2; J: TRBJ2-7; V: TRBV4-2; CDR3: CASTSSGFYEQYF; DNA: TGTGCCAGCACCTCTAGCGGGTTCTACGAGCAGTACTTC
size: many; length: 15; D: NA; J: TRBJ2-5; V: TRBV7-9; CDR3: CASSWTGNPQETQYF; DNA: TGTGCCAGCAGCTGGACCGGGAACCCCCAAGAGACCCAGTACTTC
size: many; length: 14; D: NA; J: TRBJ1-1; V: TRBV9; CDR3: CASSAIVYSTEAFF; DNA: TGTGCCAGCAGCGCAATAGTTTACAGCACTGAAGCTTTCTTT
size: few; length: 14; D: NA; J: TRBJ2-7; V: TRBV29-1; CDR3: CSVFGGDLTYEQYF; DNA: TGCAGCGTTTTCGGAGGGGACCTCACCTACGAGCAGTACTTC
size: NA; length: 17; D: NA; J: TRBJ1-3; V: TRBV6-6; CDR3: CASSYSKSGGLENTIYF; DNA: TGTGCCAGCAGTTACTCGAAATCCGGAGGGTTGGAAAACACCATATATTTT